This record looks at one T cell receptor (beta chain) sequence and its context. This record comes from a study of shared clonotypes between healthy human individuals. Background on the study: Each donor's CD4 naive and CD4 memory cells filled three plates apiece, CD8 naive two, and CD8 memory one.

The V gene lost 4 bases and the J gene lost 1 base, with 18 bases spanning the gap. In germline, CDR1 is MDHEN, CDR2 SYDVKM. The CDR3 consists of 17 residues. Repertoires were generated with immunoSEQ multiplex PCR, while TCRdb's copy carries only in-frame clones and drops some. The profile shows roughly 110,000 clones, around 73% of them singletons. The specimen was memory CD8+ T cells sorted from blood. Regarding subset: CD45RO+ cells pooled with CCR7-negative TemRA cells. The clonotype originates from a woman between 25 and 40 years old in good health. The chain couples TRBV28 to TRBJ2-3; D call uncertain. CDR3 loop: CASSSATRRSGTDTQYF. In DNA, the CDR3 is TGTGCCAGCAGTTCAGCCACCCGCCGGAGCGGCACAGATACGCAGTATTTT.